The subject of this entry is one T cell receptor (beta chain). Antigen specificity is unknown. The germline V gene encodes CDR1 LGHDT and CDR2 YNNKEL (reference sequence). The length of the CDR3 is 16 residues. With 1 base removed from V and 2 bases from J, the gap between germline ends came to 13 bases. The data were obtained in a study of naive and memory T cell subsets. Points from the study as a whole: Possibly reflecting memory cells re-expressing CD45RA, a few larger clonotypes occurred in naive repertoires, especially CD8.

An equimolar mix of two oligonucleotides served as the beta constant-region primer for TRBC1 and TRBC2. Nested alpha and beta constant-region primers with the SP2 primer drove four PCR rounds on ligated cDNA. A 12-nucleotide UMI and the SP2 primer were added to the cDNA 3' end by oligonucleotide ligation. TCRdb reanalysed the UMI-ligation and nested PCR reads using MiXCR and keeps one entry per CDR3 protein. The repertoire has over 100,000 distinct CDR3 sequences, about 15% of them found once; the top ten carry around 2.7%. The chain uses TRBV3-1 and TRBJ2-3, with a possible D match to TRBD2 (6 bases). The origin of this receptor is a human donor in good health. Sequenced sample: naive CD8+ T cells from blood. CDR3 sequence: CASSQVASEDTDTQYF. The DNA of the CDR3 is TGTGCCAGCAGCCAAGTGGCTAGCGAGGACACAGATACGCAGTATTTT.